A single sample is the source of the 27 T cell receptor beta chains below, sequenced in a study of beta chain features in type 1 diabetes. General observations from the study: Significant though moderate, a shortening of TCRB CDR3s appeared in all four CD4+ subsets of Type 1 diabetes patients.

cDNA synthesis used the whole RNA isolate, giving expressed TCRB sequences. Assay used: immunoSEQ multiplex PCR; TCRdb lists only in-frame clones, some missing. The sample yields around 340,000 clones, roughly 8.8% seen once. No cognate antigen is known for these TCRs. The sample consisted of central memory CD4+ T cells from blood. These receptors were taken from a man aged 25-45 years with type 1 diabetes.

This chain links TRBV19 with TRBJ2-5; 8 bases map to TRBD1. CDR3 length equals 15 residues. V gave up 4 bases and J gave up 2 bases; unmatched junction bases: 6. Germline V lookup: CDR1 LNHDA, CDR2 SQIVND (reference sequence). This chain's CDR3 is CASSTTGVRQETQYF. As DNA, the CDR3 is TGTGCCAGTAGTACGACAGGGGTGAGGCAAGAGACCCAGTACTTC.

This clone was detected ten times or more. The V call is TRBV2, the J call TRBJ2-2, with D possibly TRBD1 on 6 matching bases. The CDR3 sequence is 14 residues long. The germline CDR1 and CDR2 sequences are SNHLY and FYNNEI. V dropped 8 bases and J dropped 4 bases, with 14 bases sitting between them. The CDR3 DNA follows: TGTGCCAGCGCGACAGGCACTGGCACCGGGGAGCTGTTTTTT. Residues: CASATGTGTGELFF.

This rearrangement joins TRBV7-9 to TRBJ1-1; D is unclear. V was pared by 6 bases and J by 1 base, with 12 bases between. The germline V gene has CDR1 SEHNR and CDR2 FQNEAQ (reference sequence). CDR3 length: 14 residues. CDR3 nucleotides: TGTGCCAGCAGTGCCGACTCGGGGAACACTGAAGCTTTCTTT. This codes for CASSADSGNTEAFF.

The sample holds many counts of this clone. This chain joins TRBV18 and TRBJ2-1, with TRBD2 identical over 12 bases. Germline CDR1 and CDR2: KGHSH and LQKENI. The CDR3 extends over 15 amino acids. After removal of 7 bases from V and 8 bases from J, the junction contained 9 bases not matched to a gene. CDR3: CASCVGLAGYDEQFF. The CDR3 nucleotides read TGTGCCAGCTGCGTAGGACTAGCGGGGTATGATGAGCAGTTCTTC.

This clone appeared a few times. This chain connects TRBV5-4 to TRBJ2-5, with a tentative D call TRBD2 (6 bases). This CDR3 spans 15 amino acids. Germline lookup yields CDR1 SGHNT and CDR2 YYREEE (reference sequence). Trimming removed 3 bases at V and 1 base at J, with 13 bases between. Here the CDR3 reads CASSSPRDSQETQYF. Written as DNA, the CDR3 is TGTGCCAGCAGCTCTCCCCGGGACTCCCAAGAGACCCAGTACTTC.

This clone was detected a few times. The rearrangement links TRBV7-9 to TRBJ1-1; TRBD1 matches at 8 bases. CDR1 is SEHNR, CDR2 FQNEAQ, per germline (reference sequence). The length of the CDR3 is 13 residues. V shed 5 bases, J shed 5 bases, and the junction held 4 bases outside the gene matches. The CDR3 sequence is CASSADRDTEAFF. The CDR3 DNA sequence: TGTGCCAGCAGCGCGGACAGGGATACTGAAGCTTTCTTT.

This clone has a handful of counts. V and J are TRBV18 and TRBJ2-5; 8 nucleotides line up with TRBD1. CDR1 is KGHSH and CDR2 is LQKENI in the germline V gene. V lost 4 bases to trimming and J lost 5 bases; unmatched junction nucleotides: 12. The CDR3 runs to 16 residues. CDR3 in amino acids: CASSRQGITVGETQYF. In DNA form, the CDR3 reads TGTGCCAGCTCACGACAGGGGATTACTGTGGGGGAGACCCAGTACTTC.

This sequence joins TRBV18 and TRBJ1-5; TRBD1 is a possible D gene (5 bases). The germline V and J ends were trimmed by 4 bases and 5 bases, with 24 bases remaining between them. The CDR3 sequence is 18 residues long. Germline CDR1 is KGHSH and CDR2 is LQKENI. The CDR3 loop is CASSLLQPDSRGDQPQHF. CDR3 nucleotide sequence: TGTGCCAGCTCACTCCTTCAACCTGACAGTCGAGGCGATCAGCCCCAGCATTTT. The whole variable domain, filled in from reference TRBV18 and TRBJ1-5, reads NAGVMQNPRHLVRRRGQEARLRCSPMKGHSHVYWYRQLPEEGLKFMVYLQKENIIDESGMPKERFSAEFPKEGPSILRIQQVVRGDSAAYFCASSLLQPDSRGDQPQHFGDGTRLSIL.

CDR3 DNA sequence: TGCGCCAGCAGCCCGGGGACAGGGCAAGAGACCCAGTACTTC. Its protein is CASSPGTGQETQYF. V gene TRBV5-1 combines with J gene TRBJ2-5; 9 positions match TRBD1. V lost 4 bases to trimming and J lost 2 bases; unmatched junction nucleotides: 3. This CDR3 has 14 amino acids. In germline, CDR1 is SGHRS, CDR2 YFSETQ.

This clone occurred a few times. The rearrangement joins TRBV4-1 to TRBJ2-3; D gene unclear. Germline V gene sequence: CDR1 MGHRA, CDR2 YSYEKL. Trimming pared 4 bases from V and 2 bases from J, leaving 10 bases between. The CDR3 extends over 14 amino acids. CDR3 coding DNA: TGCGCCAGCAGCCCGGACCGGACCACAGATACGCAGTATTTT. Translation: CASSPDRTTDTQYF.

This clone was seen a few times. The chain recombines TRBV7-2 with TRBJ2-5, with D tentatively TRBD2 (5 bases). The germline V and J ends were trimmed by 2 bases and 10 bases, with 8 bases remaining between them. The CDR3 covers 11 residues. From germline, CDR1 is SGHTA and CDR2 FQGNSA. The CDR3 is CASSLSGDQYF. CDR3 DNA sequence: TGTGCCAGCAGCTTAAGCGGAGACCAGTACTTC.

The chain combines TRBV7-6 with TRBJ2-2; 15 bases are a match to TRBD2. The germline CDR1 and CDR2 sequences are SGHVS and FNYEAQ. V trimming: 10 bases; J trimming: 1 base; junction bases outside the gene matches: 4. The length of the CDR3 is 16 residues. The DNA for the CDR3 is TGTGCCACCGGGACTAGCGGGGGGCAGAACACCGGGGAGCTGTTTTTT. It is translated as CATGTSGGQNTGELFF.

The chain couples TRBV28 to TRBJ1-6; no firm D call. Trimming removed 6 bases from V and 7 bases from J, with 19 bases in between. The CDR3 runs to 16 residues. Germline V gene data show CDR1 as MDHEN and CDR2 as SYDVKM. The CDR3 coding sequence is TGTGCCAGCAGGCCAGACGGGGAAGGAATAAATTCACCCCTCCACTTT. It translates to CASRPDGEGINSPLHF. The full variable domain, in which reference TRBV28 and TRBJ1-6 provide the parts outside the CDR3, is DVKVTQSSRYLVKRTGEKVFLECVQDMDHENMFWYRQDPGLGLRLIYFSYDVKMKEKGDIPEGYSVSREKKERFSLILESASTNQTSMYLCASRPDGEGINSPLHFGNGTRLTVT.

A few counts support this clone. The chain uses TRBV29-1 and TRBJ2-1, with 10 bases that match TRBD2. The V segment lost 6 bases and the J segment 6 bases; nucleotides outside the gene matches: 8. Germline CDR1 and CDR2: SQVTM and ANQGSEA. The CDR3 has 14 amino acids. In nucleotides, the CDR3 is TGCAGCGTGAGCGGGGGGGCCGATTTCAATGAGCAGTTCTTC. It encodes CSVSGGADFNEQFF.

The chain is built from TRBV5-6 and TRBJ2-3; D is ambiguous. Germline V CDR1 and CDR2: SGHDT, YYEEEE. The V and J ends lost 0 bases and 1 base respectively, with 6 bases between them. The CDR3 spans 14 residues. The CDR3 coding sequence is TGTGCCAGCAGCTTGGACGTGGGCACAGATACGCAGTATTTT. Protein product: CASSLDVGTDTQYF.

The chain recombines TRBV27 with TRBJ2-2, with D unresolved. Trimming removed 3 bases from V and 8 bases from J, with 10 bases in between. This CDR3 is 13 amino acids long. Germline lookup yields CDR1 MNHEY and CDR2 SMNVEV (reference sequence). The CDR3 protein is CASSFEILGELFF. In DNA, the CDR3 is TGTGCCAGCAGTTTCGAGATTTTAGGGGAGCTGTTTTTT.

This clone has a handful of counts. The sample contains more than one DNA sequence encoding this CDR3. The rearrangement joins TRBV7-2 to TRBJ2-5; D perhaps matches TRBD2 (6 bases). Germline assignment: CDR1 SGHTA and CDR2 FQGNSA. Trimming pared 2 bases from V and 4 bases from J, leaving 8 bases between. There are 13 residues in the CDR3. The CDR3 protein is CASSLRGGETQYF. In DNA form, the CDR3 reads TGTGCCAGCAGCTTAAGGGGAGGAGAGACCCAGTACTTC.

This clone was counted between two and nine times. The chain has TRBV9 and TRBJ1-5, with unresolved D. V lost 1 base and J lost 3, with 5 bases in between. The germline V gene encodes CDR1 SGDLS and CDR2 YYNGEE. CDR3 length equals 13 residues. For the CDR3, the DNA is TGTGCCAGCAGCGTATCGCTCAATCAGCCCCAGCATTTT. This translates into CASSVSLNQPQHF.

Comment on this clone: The same CDR3 also results from other DNA sequences found in this sample. The chain links TRBV29-1 to TRBJ1-1; 8 bases map to TRBD1. V dropped 6 bases and J dropped 0; count of bases not matched to a gene: 3. The CDR3 is made up of 13 amino acids. Germline lookup yields CDR1 SQVTM and CDR2 ANQGSEA. The CDR3 sequence is CSVRTGMNTEAFF. CDR3 DNA: TGCAGCGTACGGACAGGGATGAACACTGAAGCTTTCTTT.

This chain joins TRBV6-5 and TRBJ2-5, with TRBD2 matching over 7 bases. This CDR3 contains 15 residues. V lost 2 bases and J lost 4; bases outside the gene matches: 7. In germline, CDR1 is MNHEY, CDR2 SVGAGI. CDR3 in DNA: TGTGCCAGCAGTTACCCCTCGGGGGGAGCAGAGACCCAGTACTTC. This gives the protein CASSYPSGGAETQYF.

The CDR3 DNA sequence: TGTGCCAGCAGTCTTACTGACAGGGCGAACACTGAAGCTTTCTTT. Translated: CASSLTDRANTEAFF. V gene TRBV2 combines with J gene TRBJ1-1, with 7 bases aligning to TRBD1. V lost 5 bases, J lost 1 base, and 7 bases stayed unmatched. The V gene's germline CDR1 is SNHLY and CDR2 FYNNEI. The length of the CDR3 is 15 residues.

This clone has only a few counts. The rearrangement joins TRBV7-9 to TRBJ1-2; no firm D call. Between the trimmed V and J ends, which lost 1 base and 0 bases, there was a span of 3 bases. This CDR3 has 13 residues. The germline V gene has CDR1 SEHNR and CDR2 FQNEAQ (reference sequence). DNA of the CDR3: TGTGCCAGCAGCTTAGGAGCTAACTATGGCTACACCTTC. Translating it yields CASSLGANYGYTF.

This clone has more than one count but fewer than ten. This may be a read error: a much more frequent sequence differs by one nucleotide. Other DNA sequences in this sample translate to the same CDR3. The chain employs TRBV6-1 and TRBJ2-1, with 8 bases that match TRBD2. Looked up from germline, CDR1 is MNHNS and CDR2 is SASEGT. With V trimmed by 11 bases and J by 8 bases, 5 bases remained unmatched. This CDR3 has 11 residues. The CDR3 DNA follows: TGTGCCGGGCGGGGGGTGGATGAGCAGTTCTTC. This gives the protein CAGRGVDEQFF.

This clone was detected a few times. V is TRBV5-6 and J is TRBJ1-6; TRBD1 might be the D (5 bases). Germline values: CDR1 SGHDT, CDR2 YYEEEE. V lost 1 base and J lost 9, with 11 bases in between. The CDR3 contains 14 residues. The CDR3: CASSLWQGSSPLHF. CDR3 DNA sequence: TGTGCCAGCAGCTTGTGGCAGGGTTCTTCACCCCTCCACTTT.

The chain links TRBV9 to TRBJ1-6; D might be TRBD1 (5 bases). Germline assignment: CDR1 SGDLS and CDR2 YYNGEE. The V end was cut by 4 bases, the J end by 0 bases, with 8 bases between. The CDR3 is made up of 15 amino acids. The CDR3: CASSPGSSYNSPLHF. CDR3 coding DNA: TGTGCCAGCAGCCCAGGGAGCTCCTATAATTCACCCCTCCACTTT.

This clone was found many times. In DNA form, the CDR3 reads TGTGCCAGCGCACAGGGTGGTTACAATGAGCAGTTCTTC. Translation: CASAQGGYNEQFF. The gene calls are TRBV2 and TRBJ2-1, with a possible D match to TRBD1 (6 bases). Trimming removed 8 bases at V and 4 bases at J, with 12 bases between. Germline lookup yields CDR1 SNHLY and CDR2 FYNNEI. The CDR3 runs to 13 residues.

The chain has TRBV6-5 and TRBJ2-3; D uncertain. The CDR3 covers 15 residues. The V end lost 0 bases, the J end lost 0 bases, and 7 bases lay between the germline ends. Per germline, CDR1 MNHEY and CDR2 SVGAGI. The chain's CDR3 is CASSYSPGSTDTQYF. The CDR3 DNA is TGTGCCAGCAGTTACTCGCCAGGTAGCACAGATACGCAGTATTTT.